This TCR beta chain was documented in a study of cytomegalovirus exposure and HLA in healthy donors. To note about this clone: Its specificity is not known.

CDR3 length: 15 amino acids. Per germline, CDR1 SEHNR and CDR2 FQNEAQ (reference sequence). The V end was cut by 3 bases, the J end by 1 base, with 13 bases between. Findings and caveats of the study: A later analysis linked a missense variant in DCLRE1C to the trimming of TCR beta V and J genes. Apparent HLA restriction characterized most CMV-associated TCR beta chains in a later analysis. The authors enumerated 164 TCR beta chains as linked to cytomegalovirus.

The PCR had 60 Vbeta and 13 Jbeta primers. Using immunoSEQ multiplex PCR, the repertoire was profiled, and TCRdb retains in-frame clones only, with some absent. Of 85,000 to 130,000 clones listed, approximately 70% were seen once; the top ten hold 0.79%. Sequencing was carried out using PBMCs. The rearrangement links TRBV7-9 to TRBJ2-7; possibly TRBD2 for D (5 bases). The TCR sequence derives from a boy between 10 and 17 years old in good health and CMV-seronegative. Here the CDR3 reads CASSLDRGPSYEQYF. CDR3 DNA sequence: TGTGCCAGCAGCTTGGACCGCGGGCCGTCCTACGAGCAGTACTTC.